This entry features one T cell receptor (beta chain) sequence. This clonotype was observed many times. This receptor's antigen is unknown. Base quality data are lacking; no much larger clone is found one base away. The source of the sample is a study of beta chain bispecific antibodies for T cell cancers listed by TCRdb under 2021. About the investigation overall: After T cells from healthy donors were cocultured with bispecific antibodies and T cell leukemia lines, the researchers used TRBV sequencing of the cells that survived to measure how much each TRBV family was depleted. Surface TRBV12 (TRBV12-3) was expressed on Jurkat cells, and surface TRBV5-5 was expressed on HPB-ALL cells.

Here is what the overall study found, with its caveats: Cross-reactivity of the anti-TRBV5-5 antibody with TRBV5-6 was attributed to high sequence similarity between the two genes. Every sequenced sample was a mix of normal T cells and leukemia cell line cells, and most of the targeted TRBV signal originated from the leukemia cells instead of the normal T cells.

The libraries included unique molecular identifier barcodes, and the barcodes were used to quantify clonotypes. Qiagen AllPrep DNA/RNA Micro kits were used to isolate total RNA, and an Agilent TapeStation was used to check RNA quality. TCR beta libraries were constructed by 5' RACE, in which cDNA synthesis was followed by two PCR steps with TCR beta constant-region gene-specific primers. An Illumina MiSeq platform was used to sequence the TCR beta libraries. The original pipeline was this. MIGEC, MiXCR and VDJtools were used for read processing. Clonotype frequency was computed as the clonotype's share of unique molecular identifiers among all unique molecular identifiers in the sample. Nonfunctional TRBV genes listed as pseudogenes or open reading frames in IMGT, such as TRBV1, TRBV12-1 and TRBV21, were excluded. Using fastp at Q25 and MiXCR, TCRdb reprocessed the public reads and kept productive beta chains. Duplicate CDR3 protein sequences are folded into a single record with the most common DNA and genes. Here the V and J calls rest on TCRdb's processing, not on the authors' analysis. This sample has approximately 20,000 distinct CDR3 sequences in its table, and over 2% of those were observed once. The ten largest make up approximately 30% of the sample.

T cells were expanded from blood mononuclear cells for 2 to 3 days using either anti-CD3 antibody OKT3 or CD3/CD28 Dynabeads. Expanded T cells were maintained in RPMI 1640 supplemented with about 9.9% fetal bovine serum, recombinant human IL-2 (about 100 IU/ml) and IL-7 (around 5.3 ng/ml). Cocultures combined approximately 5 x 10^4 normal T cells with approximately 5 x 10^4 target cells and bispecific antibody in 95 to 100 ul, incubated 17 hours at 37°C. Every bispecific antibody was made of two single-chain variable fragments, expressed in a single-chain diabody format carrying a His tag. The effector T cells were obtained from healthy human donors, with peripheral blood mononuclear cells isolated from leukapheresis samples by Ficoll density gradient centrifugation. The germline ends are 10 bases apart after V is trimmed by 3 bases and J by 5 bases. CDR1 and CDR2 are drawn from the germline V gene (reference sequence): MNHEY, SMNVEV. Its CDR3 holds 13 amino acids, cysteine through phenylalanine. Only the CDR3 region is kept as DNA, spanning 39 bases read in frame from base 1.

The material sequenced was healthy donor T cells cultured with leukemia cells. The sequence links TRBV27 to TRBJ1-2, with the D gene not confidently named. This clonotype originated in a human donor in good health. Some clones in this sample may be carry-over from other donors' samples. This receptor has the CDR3 CASSFRRPYGYTF. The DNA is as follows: TGTGCCAGCAGTTTCCGGCGGCCTTATGGCTACACCTTC.